This entry lists 31 T cell receptor beta chains sequenced from one sample in a study of T cell changes during pregnancy in multiple sclerosis. TCRdb's table, derived via immunoSEQ multiplex PCR, lists solely in-frame clones and lacks some. The sample lists more than 55,000 clones, less than 95% occurring once. This material consisted of peripheral blood, taken in the first trimester of pregnancy. The receptors were gathered from a female donor in good health, enrolled as a control in a pregnancy study.

The genes are TRBV27 and TRBJ2-3, with 8 bases fitting TRBD2. V was clipped by 7 bases and J by 7 bases; unmatched bases: 7. In germline, CDR1 is MNHEY, CDR2 SMNVEV (reference sequence). The CDR3 length is 13 residues. CDR3 DNA: TGTGCCAGCAAGCGAACGGGGGGGTATACGCAGTATTTT. Translating gives CASKRTGGYTQYF.

This chain joins TRBV18 and TRBJ1-3, with a tentative D call TRBD1 (5 bases). The ends were cut back, 3 bases at V and 0 bases at J, with 9 bases in the middle. The CDR3 contains 15 residues. Looked up from germline, CDR1 is KGHSH and CDR2 is LQKENI. CDR3 DNA sequence: TGTGCCAGCTCACCGGACGACAGCTCTGGAAACACCATATATTTT. Protein product: CASSPDDSSGNTIYF.

The V and J genes are TRBV19 and TRBJ1-3; D gene ambiguous. The CDR3 length is 13 residues. The germline CDR1 and CDR2 sequences are LNHDA and SQIVND (reference sequence). The V gene lost 7 bases and the J gene lost 4 bases, with 11 bases spanning the gap. The CDR3 sequence: CASKSDDGNTIYF. Here the CDR3 DNA reads TGTGCCAGTAAAAGCGACGACGGAAACACCATATATTTT.

This clone was picked up one time. The chain links TRBV6-5 to TRBJ1-2, with TRBD1 matching 10 bases. Germline CDR1 MNHEY, CDR2 SVGAGI. V shed 6 bases and J 8 bases; nucleotides not matched to a gene: 3. The CDR3 runs to 12 residues. Here the CDR3 reads CASSWTGGGYTF. DNA of the CDR3: TGTGCCAGCAGCTGGACAGGGGGAGGCTACACCTTC.

This chain joins TRBV28 and TRBJ2-1, with 8 bases matching TRBD2. This CDR3 region has 15 residues. Germline loops: CDR1 MDHEN, CDR2 SYDVKM. V gave up 8 bases and J gave up 9 bases; unmatched junction bases: 15. DNA for the CDR3: TGTGCCAGCTCAATCCGGGGACTAGGTGTTTTTGAGCAGTTCTTC. Translated, it gives CASSIRGLGVFEQFF. The full variable domain, its missing parts supplied by reference TRBV28 and TRBJ2-1, is DVKVTQSSRYLVKRTGEKVFLECVQDMDHENMFWYRQDPGLGLRLIYFSYDVKMKEKGDIPEGYSVSREKKERFSLILESASTNQTSMYLCASSIRGLGVFEQFFGPGTRLTVL.

The V call is TRBV5-4, the J call TRBJ1-2, with D perhaps matching TRBD1 (6 bases). CDR3 length: 15 amino acids. Trimming took 1 base from V and 0 from J, leaving 10 bases between them. Germline lookup yields CDR1 SGHNT and CDR2 YYREEE (reference sequence). CDR3 coding DNA: TGTGCCAGCAGCTTGAGGACAGTCTCTAACTATGGCTACACCTTC. Its protein product is CASSLRTVSNYGYTF.

The chain couples TRBV6-5 to TRBJ2-1; TRBD2 aligns across 7 bases. CDR3 size: 14 residues. Germline values: CDR1 MNHEY, CDR2 SVGAGI. The J segment lost 7 bases and the V segment lost 5 bases, leaving 8 bases of the junction unmatched. CDR3 protein: CASSRGRAQNEQFF. The CDR3 coding sequence is TGTGCCAGCAGTCGTGGGAGGGCCCAAAATGAGCAGTTCTTC.

The chain is built from TRBV30 and TRBJ2-5, with D unclear. The CDR3 extends over 13 amino acids. V dropped 0 bases and J dropped 4 bases, with 9 bases sitting between them. In germline, CDR1 is GTSNPN, CDR2 SVGIG (reference sequence). The CDR3: CAWSVRSGETQYF. The CDR3, as DNA: TGTGCCTGGAGTGTACGGAGTGGAGAGACCCAGTACTTC.

V usage is TRBV9 and J usage is TRBJ2-5; 9 nucleotides agree with TRBD1. From germline, CDR1 is SGDLS and CDR2 YYNGEE. J gave up 4 bases and V 3 bases, and 7 bases lay outside the gene matches. The CDR3 has 15 residues. CDR3 sequence: CASSGLTGGRETQYF. CDR3 DNA sequence: TGTGCCAGCAGCGGATTGACAGGGGGTAGAGAGACCCAGTACTTC.

The DNA of the CDR3 is TGCGCCAGCAGCCACTCGGACTACCCGCCCGCAGATACGCAGTATTTT. It codes for CASSHSDYPPADTQYF. The chain carries TRBV5-1 and TRBJ2-3, with a tentative D call TRBD2 (6 bases). The germline gives CDR1 SGHRS, CDR2 YFSETQ. The CDR3 totals 16 residues. V was trimmed by 4 bases and J by 4 bases, leaving 19 bases between them.

V and J are TRBV6-1 and TRBJ2-1; possible D gene TRBD2, 6 bases. The germline CDR1 and CDR2 sequences are MNHNS and SASEGT. Trimming left V 4 bases short and J 7 bases short, with 8 bases between. This CDR3 region has 12 residues. CDR3 in amino acids: CASSGGRNEQFF. CDR3 coding DNA: TGTGCCAGCAGTGGAGGGAGGAATGAGCAGTTCTTC.

The chain has TRBV28 and TRBJ1-5, with D unclear. The CDR3 loop spans 15 amino acids. Looked up from germline, CDR1 is MDHEN and CDR2 is SYDVKM. Trimming pared 1 base from V and 5 bases from J, leaving 12 bases between. CDR3 bases: TGTGCCAGCAGTTTATTGACGGGAGGTTATCAGCCCCAGCATTTT. Protein product: CASSLLTGGYQPQHF.

The gene calls are TRBV25-1 and TRBJ1-2; D is unresolved. In germline, CDR1 is MGHDK, CDR2 SYGVNS. The V gene lost 4 bases and the J gene lost 0 bases, with 12 bases spanning the gap. CDR3 length: 15 amino acids. CDR3 bases: TGTGCCAGCAGTGGATCCCGTGGCCCTAACTATGGCTACACCTTC. Protein sequence: CASSGSRGPNYGYTF.

V usage is TRBV21-1 and J usage is TRBJ1-1. TRBV21-1 corresponds to a pseudogene. The CDR3 has 14 residues. CDR3 sequence: CASTLNTTNTEAFF. For the CDR3, the DNA is TGTGCCAGCACCCTAAATACCACGAACACTGAAGCTTTCTTT.

The J gene is TRBJ2-7, the V gene TRBV25-1, with 8 bases fitting TRBD1. This CDR3 is built from 15 residues. Germline assignment: CDR1 MGHDK and CDR2 SYGVNS. The junction had 12 bases not matched to a gene; V was cut back by 8 bases and J by 3 bases. The CDR3 loop is CASVPTGQGNYEQYF. The CDR3, as DNA: TGTGCCAGCGTCCCCACAGGACAGGGCAACTACGAGCAGTACTTC.

V and J are TRBV5-8 and TRBJ2-7; no clear D gene. There are 12 residues in the CDR3. The V gene lost 2 bases and the J gene lost 4 bases, with 7 bases spanning the gap. The germline CDR1 and CDR2 sequences are SGHTS and YDEGEE. The CDR3 bases are TGTGCCAGCAGCTTACTTAAGTACGAGCAGTACTTC. Protein sequence: CASSLLKYEQYF.

V gene TRBV6-1 combines with J gene TRBJ2-2; 7 nucleotides match TRBD2. In germline, CDR1 is MNHNS, CDR2 SASEGT. The CDR3 covers 14 residues. The ends lost 4 bases at V and 7 bases at J; junction bases unmatched: 6. The CDR3 DNA follows: TGTGCCAGCAGTGTTTCCGGGGAGGGCGGGGAGCTGTTTTTT. This translates into CASSVSGEGGELFF.

V and J are TRBV7-2 and TRBJ2-3; D is undetermined. The CDR3 totals 13 residues. Trimming cost V 2 bases and J 0 bases, with 3 bases left between them. The germline V gene encodes CDR1 SGHTA and CDR2 FQGNSA. The CDR3 bases are TGTGCCAGCAGCTTACAGAGCACAGATACGCAGTATTTT. This gives the protein CASSLQSTDTQYF.

The chain recombines TRBV30 with TRBJ1-4, with TRBD1 as a possible D gene (5 bases). V was pared by 3 bases and J by 0 bases, with 11 bases between. The CDR3 loop spans 15 amino acids. CDR1 and CDR2 from the germline V gene are GTSNPN and SVGIG (reference sequence). For the CDR3, the DNA is TGTGCCTGGAGCACGGGACTTCCAACTAATGAAAAACTGTTTTTT. This sequence encodes CAWSTGLPTNEKLFF.

This clone was recorded once. The J gene is TRBJ2-1, the V gene TRBV7-3, with D perhaps TRBD2 (5 bases). From germline, CDR1 is SGHTA and CDR2 FQGTGA. CDR3 length: 15 amino acids. Trimming took 3 bases from V and 2 from J, leaving 11 bases between them. CDR3 bases: TGTGCCAGCAGCTTCTTGCTAGCTCCCTACAATGAGCAGTTCTTC. Translation: CASSFLLAPYNEQFF.

In DNA, the CDR3 is TGTGCCAGCAGCTTAGCCCGCCAGGGGGGACAGCCCCAGCATTTT. It is translated as CASSLARQGGQPQHF. This sequence joins TRBV7-8 and TRBJ1-5; TRBD1 aligns across 7 bases. J lost 7 bases, V lost 0 bases, and 6 bases had no gene match. Germline CDR1 and CDR2: SGHVS and FQNEAQ. The CDR3 is 15 amino acids.

In regard to this clone: One end of the junction is discordant with germline, which a read error may explain. CDR3 DNA sequence: TGTGCTAGCAGCGCCCGACTAGCGGGGGCCGGTAAGGATACGCAGTATTTT. Its translation: CASSARLAGAGKDTQYF. V usage is TRBV7-7 and J usage is TRBJ2-3, with TRBD2 identical over 12 bases. The length of the CDR3 is 17 residues. CDR1 and CDR2 from the germline V gene are SSHAT and FNYEAQ (reference sequence).

V gene TRBV19 combines with J gene TRBJ1-1; no firm D call. The CDR3 has 13 amino acids. Trimming took 3 bases from V and 1 from J, leaving 6 bases between them. CDR1 and CDR2 (germline): LNHDA, SQIVND (reference sequence). CDR3 coding DNA: TGTGCCAGTAGTATTTTCAAGAACACTGAAGCTTTCTTT. This translates into CASSIFKNTEAFF.

This sequence joins TRBV11-3 and TRBJ2-2, with 8 nucleotides matching TRBD2. From germline, CDR1 is SGHNT and CDR2 YENEEA. V was clipped by 5 bases and J by 4 bases; unmatched bases: 12. This CDR3 comprises 17 residues. The CDR3 loop is CASSRGGSGAATGELFF. CDR3 coding DNA: TGTGCCAGCAGCCGGGGGGGGAGCGGGGCTGCCACCGGGGAGCTGTTTTTT.

The chain recombines TRBV10-1 with TRBJ2-1, with 9 bases fitting TRBD1. The germline V gene has CDR1 WNHNN and CDR2 SYGVQD (reference sequence). With V trimmed by 4 bases and J by 8 bases, 6 bases remained unmatched. This CDR3 has 14 residues. The CDR3 loop is CASSGGTGRDEQFF. The CDR3 bases are TGCGCCAGCAGTGGAGGGACAGGGCGCGATGAGCAGTTCTTC.

The chain uses TRBV6-6 and TRBJ1-1; D remains unclear. From germline, CDR1 is MNHNY and CDR2 SVGAGI (reference sequence). The V gene lost 0 bases and the J gene lost 0 bases, with 8 bases spanning the gap. The length of the CDR3 is 15 residues. This CDR3 is CASSYSAGLNTEAFF. CDR3 DNA sequence: TGTGCCAGCAGTTACTCGGCAGGATTGAACACTGAAGCTTTCTTT.

Details on this clone: At one end, the junction sequence differs from germline, possibly due to a read error. The rearrangement uses TRBV4-1 and TRBJ2-1; maybe TRBD1 (5 bases). Per the germline V gene, CDR1 is MGHRA and CDR2 is YSYEKL. The CDR3 extends over 13 amino acids. The CDR3 bases are TGCGCCAGCAGCCAAAAATTCGAGCAGGGTTATATCTTC. Translation gives CASSQKFEQGYIF.

The chain joins TRBV2 to TRBJ2-1; possibly TRBD2 for D (6 bases). The CDR3 has 14 residues. V shed 4 bases and J shed 6 bases, with 13 bases lying between them. Germline CDR1 is SNHLY and CDR2 is FYNNEI. CDR3 nucleotide sequence: TGTGCCAGCAGTGTAACGGGACTCTTCAATGAGCAGTTCTTC. As protein: CASSVTGLFNEQFF.

The J gene is TRBJ1-4, the V gene TRBV5-1; D is perhaps TRBD1 (6 bases). This CDR3 spans 20 amino acids. Per the germline V gene, CDR1 is SGHRS and CDR2 is YFSETQ. Trimming stripped 1 base from V and 0 bases from J, with 22 bases between. The CDR3 sequence is CASSLTSGDSFRATNEKLFF. In DNA form, the CDR3 reads TGCGCCAGCAGCTTGACTTCAGGGGATTCTTTCCGCGCAACTAATGAAAAACTGTTTTTT.

This chain joins TRBV19 and TRBJ1-1; a possible D gene is TRBD1 (5 bases). The CDR3 spans 14 residues. V was clipped by 8 bases and J by 0 bases, with 13 bases between them. CDR1 and CDR2 from the germline V gene are LNHDA and SQIVND (reference sequence). In nucleotides, the CDR3 is TGTGCCAGTTCCACTTCGACAGTGAACACTGAAGCTTTCTTT. It encodes CASSTSTVNTEAFF.

Comments on this clone: The junction and the germline gene differ at one end; a read error may be behind it. This sequence joins TRBV7-7 and TRBJ2-1; no definite D call. CDR3 size: 14 residues. The germline V gene encodes CDR1 SSHAT and CDR2 FNYEAQ (reference sequence). As DNA, the CDR3 is TGTGCTAGCAGCTTACAAGTGTCGGACAATGAGCAGTTCTTC. Protein: CASSLQVSDNEQFF.